Each of the 32 T cell receptor beta chains below was sequenced from the same sample in a study of T cell changes during pregnancy in multiple sclerosis. Generated by immunoSEQ multiplex PCR, the TCRdb table keeps only in-frame clones and is missing some. The sample holds 30,000 to 50,000 clones, 90% seen once. The material sequenced was CD4+ T cells from peripheral blood mononuclear cells, taken in the first trimester of pregnancy. The source is a female donor in good health, enrolled as a control in a pregnancy study.

This chain joins TRBV7-3 and TRBJ2-5; D is possibly TRBD2 (5 bases). The CDR3 is 14 amino acids. The V and J ends lost 5 bases and 4 bases respectively, with 14 bases between them. Germline loops: CDR1 SGHTA, CDR2 FQGTGA. CDR3 bases: TGTGCCAGCAGCCCGTCGGGCGGGTTAGAGACCCAGTACTTC. Amino acid sequence: CASSPSGGLETQYF.

This chain links TRBV4-1 with TRBJ2-2; TRBD1 agrees at 11 bases. Per the germline V gene, CDR1 is MGHRA and CDR2 is YSYEKL. J gave up 3 bases and V 2 bases, and 5 bases lay outside the gene matches. This CDR3 region has 17 residues. CDR3 region: CASSQKPGQGDTGELFF. The CDR3 region has the DNA TGCGCCAGCAGCCAAAAACCGGGACAGGGGGACACCGGGGAGCTGTTTTTT.

The chain links TRBV4-1 to TRBJ1-5; 7 bases match TRBD1. Germline V gene data show CDR1 as MGHRA and CDR2 as YSYEKL. With 1 base clipped from V and 8 bases from J, the junction kept 8 bases outside the gene matches. The CDR3 is 15 amino acids. Here the CDR3 DNA reads TGCGCCAGCAGCCAAGGAGGTCAGGGACAGAAGCCCCAGCATTTT. Residues: CASSQGGQGQKPQHF.

This sequence joins TRBV7-9 and TRBJ1-3; perhaps TRBD1 as D (5 bases). Germline CDR1 SEHNR, CDR2 FQNEAQ (reference sequence). The CDR3 is 18 residues long. Trimming took off 2 bases at V and 1 base at J, with 18 bases between the two ends. In nucleotides, the CDR3 is TGTGCCAGCAGCTTATCTGGATCAGGGCGAGCATCTGGAAACACCATATATTTT. This translates into CASSLSGSGRASGNTIYF.

The V gene is TRBV27, the J gene TRBJ2-7; possibly TRBD1 for D (5 bases). This CDR3 has 17 amino acids. In germline, CDR1 is MNHEY, CDR2 SMNVEV (reference sequence). The V gene lost 0 bases and the J gene lost 2 bases, with 17 bases spanning the gap. The CDR3 protein is CASSLSFRTSTAYEQYF. The DNA of the CDR3 is TGTGCCAGCAGTTTATCTTTCCGGACATCCACAGCCTACGAGCAGTACTTC.

This clone was detected only a few times. V usage is TRBV25-1 and J usage is TRBJ1-2; tentative D call: TRBD1 (6 bases). Germline CDR1 reads MGHDK; CDR2 reads SYGVNS. V dropped 8 bases and J dropped 3 bases, with 16 bases sitting between them. This CDR3 is 14 amino acids long. The CDR3 DNA is TGTGCCAGCTCCCGATGGGGGGGCGACTATGGCTACACCTTC. Translation: CASSRWGGDYGYTF.

About this clone itself: Additional DNA sequences in this sample encode the identical CDR3. V usage is TRBV6-5 and J usage is TRBJ1-2, with TRBD1 matching 10 bases. There are 15 residues in the CDR3. Germline lookup yields CDR1 MNHEY and CDR2 SVGAGI. V dropped 2 bases and J dropped 1; count of bases not matched to a gene: 1. CDR3 in amino acids: CASSYRDRGNYGYTF. In nucleotides, the CDR3 is TGTGCCAGCAGTTACAGGGACAGGGGTAACTATGGCTACACCTTC.

J is TRBJ2-7 and V is TRBV6-5, with D uncertain. The length of the CDR3 is 13 residues. Germline V CDR1 and CDR2: MNHEY, SVGAGI. V was cut by 4 bases and J by 3 bases, with 10 bases left in between. The CDR3 DNA reads TGTGCCAGCAGTTCCCCACTAAACTACGAGCAGTACTTC. Its protein product is CASSSPLNYEQYF.

The chain joins TRBV4-3 to TRBJ1-1, with a possible D match to TRBD1 (5 bases). The CDR3 contains 15 residues. CDR1 and CDR2 from the germline V gene are LGHNA and YSLEER. V was clipped by 3 bases and J by 7 bases, with 18 bases between them. CDR3 amino acids: CASSQARGGGYEAFF. The CDR3, as DNA: TGCGCCAGCAGCCAGGCACGGGGGGGTGGCTATGAAGCTTTCTTT.

The chain employs TRBV30 and TRBJ1-6; D is perhaps TRBD1 (5 bases). CDR1 and CDR2 from the germline V gene are GTSNPN and SVGIG (reference sequence). The CDR3 is 15 residues long. Trimming shortened V by 4 bases and J by 5 bases, and 15 bases separated the two germline ends. CDR3 coding DNA: TGTGCCTGGAAGTTTTATAGGGGCAATAATTCACCCCTCCACTTT. It specifies CAWKFYRGNNSPLHF. Filled out from reference TRBV30 and TRBJ1-6, the complete variable domain reads SQTIHQWPATLVQPVGSPLSLECTVEGTSNPNLYWYRQAAGRGLQLLFYSVGIGQISSEVPQNLSASRPQDRQFILSSKKLLLSDSGFYLCAWKFYRGNNSPLHFGNGTRLTVT.

This rearrangement joins TRBV28 to TRBJ2-7; 9 bases map to TRBD1. The CDR3 covers 14 residues. Germline V gene sequence: CDR1 MDHEN, CDR2 SYDVKM. The V segment lost 5 bases and the J segment 2 bases; nucleotides outside the gene matches: 4. DNA for the CDR3: TGTGCCAGCAGTCGGGACAGGGCAACCTACGAGCAGTACTTC. This encodes CASSRDRATYEQYF.

The chain links TRBV4-1 to TRBJ2-5; 7 bases match TRBD2. The germline V gene encodes CDR1 MGHRA and CDR2 YSYEKL. The CDR3 consists of 15 residues. The V and J ends lost 0 bases and 4 bases, in that order; junction bases with no gene match: 5. CDR3 bases: TGCGCCAGCAGCCAAGATAAGACTAGCCGAGAGACCCAGTACTTC. Translated: CASSQDKTSRETQYF.

This chain links TRBV5-5 with TRBJ1-1; a possible D gene is TRBD1 (5 bases). In germline, CDR1 is SGHKS, CDR2 YYEKEE (reference sequence). With 4 bases removed from V and 2 bases from J, the gap between germline ends came to 12 bases. This CDR3 is 14 amino acids long. CDR3 nucleotide sequence: TGTGCCAGCAGCCAATTGACAGTTAACACTGAAGCTTTCTTT. It encodes CASSQLTVNTEAFF.

The chain combines TRBV11-2 with TRBJ2-7; no definite D call. From germline, CDR1 is SGHAT and CDR2 FQNNGV. This CDR3 is 13 amino acids long. Trimming shortened V by 1 base and J by 6 bases, and 10 bases separated the two germline ends. CDR3: CASSLARYAEQYF. The CDR3 nucleotides are TGTGCCAGCAGCTTAGCCAGATACGCCGAGCAGTACTTC.

This clone was seen only a few times. J is TRBJ1-4 and V is TRBV9; tentative D call: TRBD1 (6 bases). V gave up 2 bases and J gave up 0 bases, with 20 bases separating them. The CDR3 length is 19 residues. Per germline, CDR1 SGDLS and CDR2 YYNGEE. CDR3 protein: CASSVIVRTVTSTNEKLFF. Here the CDR3 DNA reads TGTGCCAGCAGCGTTATAGTCAGGACAGTTACTTCAACTAATGAAAAACTGTTTTTT.

This clone was picked up one time. V gene TRBV29-1 combines with J gene TRBJ1-1, with 9 bases fitting TRBD1. The CDR3 has 14 residues. The germline V gene encodes CDR1 SQVTM and CDR2 ANQGSEA. J was trimmed by 5 bases and V by 7 bases; bases with no gene match: 11. Written as DNA, the CDR3 is TGCAGCGGCCTTACAGGGGGCCGGGTGACTGAAGCTTTCTTT. Amino acid sequence: CSGLTGGRVTEAFF.

The V call is TRBV4-1, the J call TRBJ1-3; weak D call: TRBD1 (6 bases). Germline V gene data show CDR1 as MGHRA and CDR2 as YSYEKL. The CDR3 is 16 amino acids. Trimming took off 1 base at V and 4 bases at J, with 14 bases between the two ends. The CDR3 region has the DNA TGCGCCAGCAGCCAAGCTCCAACAGGGTGGGGAAACACCATATATTTT. It translates to CASSQAPTGWGNTIYF.

The chain employs TRBV27 and TRBJ2-3, with D perhaps TRBD2 (5 bases). CDR3 size: 13 residues. V lost 3 bases, J lost 5 bases, and 9 bases lay in between. From germline, CDR1 is MNHEY and CDR2 SMNVEV (reference sequence). The CDR3 DNA sequence: TGTGCCAGCAGTTTGTCCGGGGTAGATACGCAGTATTTT. Its translation is CASSLSGVDTQYF.

V usage is TRBV11-3 and J usage is TRBJ1-1; no definite D call. This CDR3 has 14 residues. CDR1 SGHNT and CDR2 YENEEA come from the germline V gene. The V gene lost 5 bases and the J gene lost 0 bases, with 10 bases spanning the gap. CDR3 in amino acids: CASSALSVNTEAFF. The CDR3 coding sequence is TGTGCCAGCAGCGCCCTTAGCGTGAACACTGAAGCTTTCTTT. The variable domain in full, with the rest retrieved from reference TRBV11-3 and TRBJ1-1, is EAGVVQSPRYKIIEKKQPVAFWCNPISGHNTLYWYLQNLGQGPELLIRYENEEAVDDSQLPKDRFSAERLKGVDSTLKIQPAELGDSAVYLCASSALSVNTEAFFGQGTRLTVV.

This chain links TRBV5-6 with TRBJ1-1; D uncertain. Trimming pared 1 base from V and 1 base from J, leaving 14 bases between. The germline gives CDR1 SGHDT, CDR2 YYEEEE. CDR3 size: 16 residues. CDR3 nucleotides: TGTGCCAGCAGCTTGCCAGAGTTCAGGTCGAACACTGAAGCTTTCTTT. Its protein is CASSLPEFRSNTEAFF.

CDR3 sequence reads: CASSRQGRLYEQYF. The CDR3 region has the DNA TGTGCCAGTAGTAGACAGGGTAGGCTCTACGAGCAGTACTTC. The J gene is TRBJ2-7, the V gene TRBV19; 7 bases align to TRBD1. V was pared by 4 bases and J by 3 bases, with 6 bases of the junction left unmatched. The CDR3 is 14 amino acids. Germline CDR1 LNHDA, CDR2 SQIVND (reference sequence).

The gene calls are TRBV5-5 and TRBJ2-5; 8 bases match TRBD2. After removal of 2 bases from V and 1 base from J, the junction contained 19 bases not matched to a gene. The CDR3 runs to 20 residues. Germline-derived CDR1 and CDR2 are SGHKS and YYEKEE (reference sequence). CDR3 region: CASSLYLLGQAGAFQETQYF. CDR3 DNA: TGTGCCAGCAGCTTATATCTATTGGGGCAAGCGGGGGCCTTCCAAGAGACCCAGTACTTC.

The chain is built from TRBV5-1 and TRBJ2-3; D is uncertain. This CDR3 has 14 residues. Germline V CDR1 and CDR2: SGHRS, YFSETQ. Trimming stripped 2 bases from V and 3 bases from J, with 10 bases between. CDR3 sequence reads: CASSFGRATDTQYF. The CDR3 coding sequence is TGCGCCAGCAGCTTTGGAAGAGCGACAGATACGCAGTATTTT.

The rearrangement joins TRBV5-1 to TRBJ2-1; TRBD2 matches 8 bases. CDR1 SGHRS and CDR2 YFSETQ come from the germline V gene. The length of the CDR3 is 19 residues. J was trimmed by 8 bases and V by 0 bases; bases with no gene match: 19. Here the CDR3 reads CASSLAIREGGTRAHEQFF. The CDR3 DNA reads as TGCGCCAGCAGCTTGGCCATAAGGGAGGGTGGGACTAGGGCTCATGAGCAGTTCTTC.

V usage is TRBV9 and J usage is TRBJ1-6; 7 bases are a match to TRBD1. CDR1 and CDR2 from the germline V gene are SGDLS and YYNGEE. V was pared by 2 bases and J by 7 bases, with 9 bases of the junction left unmatched. This CDR3 is 16 amino acids long. The CDR3 loop is CASSVGDSHPNSPLHF. The CDR3 DNA reads as TGTGCCAGCAGCGTGGGGGACAGTCACCCAAATTCACCCCTCCACTTT.

The chain has TRBV28 and TRBJ1-6, with D possibly TRBD1 on 6 matching bases. The V and J ends lost 3 bases and 4 bases respectively, with 10 bases between them. The CDR3 extends over 15 amino acids. Germline CDR1 MDHEN, CDR2 SYDVKM. CDR3 loop: CASSLRDTYNSPLHF. The CDR3 bases are TGTGCCAGCAGTTTGAGGGACACGTATAATTCACCCCTCCACTTT.

V and J are TRBV5-1 and TRBJ1-5; D may be TRBD1 (5 bases). This CDR3 comprises 13 residues. V lost 3 bases and J lost 3, with 7 bases in between. Per the germline V gene, CDR1 is SGHRS and CDR2 is YFSETQ. This chain's CDR3 is CASSWGPNQPQHF. The CDR3 nucleotides read TGCGCCAGCAGCTGGGGCCCCAATCAGCCCCAGCATTTT.

The chain combines TRBV11-2 with TRBJ2-1; 8 positions match TRBD2. There are 13 residues in the CDR3. The junction had 10 bases not matched to a gene; V was cut back by 3 bases and J by 15 bases. Germline CDR1 SGHAT, CDR2 FQNNGV. In DNA, the CDR3 is TGTGCCAGCAGCTTCGTACCGGGACTAGGGGGGTTCTTC. It is translated as CASSFVPGLGGFF.

J is TRBJ1-1 and V is TRBV30, with 8 bases fitting TRBD1. In germline, CDR1 is GTSNPN, CDR2 SVGIG (reference sequence). This CDR3 is 12 amino acids long. With 4 bases clipped from V and 4 bases from J, the junction kept 2 bases outside the gene matches. The CDR3 is CAWTGGFTEAFF. CDR3 in DNA: TGTGCCTGGACAGGGGGCTTCACTGAAGCTTTCTTT.

The CDR3 protein is CASSPTGTGRRKLFF. The CDR3 DNA is TGTGCCAGCAGTCCCACCGGGACAGGGAGGCGAAAACTGTTTTTT. The V call is TRBV6-6, the J call TRBJ1-4; 9 nucleotides line up with TRBD1. V lost 5 bases to trimming and J lost 10 bases; unmatched junction nucleotides: 11. The V gene's germline CDR1 is MNHNY and CDR2 SVGAGI (reference sequence). The CDR3 covers 15 residues.

The chain uses TRBV4-3 and TRBJ2-3; 8 bases line up with TRBD1. The CDR3 is 15 residues long. With V trimmed by 4 bases and J by 1 base, 4 bases remained unmatched. Looked up from germline, CDR1 is LGHNA and CDR2 is YSLEER. The CDR3 here is CASSRRGLGTDTQYF. CDR3 DNA sequence: TGCGCCAGCAGCCGCAGGGGGCTCGGCACAGATACGCAGTATTTT.

The V gene is TRBV27, the J gene TRBJ1-4; D gene ambiguous. CDR3 size: 15 residues. V was trimmed by 4 bases and J by 6 bases, leaving 15 bases between them. The germline CDR1 and CDR2 sequences are MNHEY and SMNVEV (reference sequence). The CDR3 reads CASSSWRGSHEKLFF. The CDR3 DNA reads TGTGCCAGCAGTTCATGGCGAGGGTCACATGAAAAACTGTTTTTT.